This T cell receptor (beta chain) was obtained from a study of identical twins. Points from the study as a whole: Low generation-probability sequences were in excess among twin-shared out-of-frame alpha sequences. Beta out-of-frame sequences displayed a weaker excess of sharing between twins. Modelling underestimated the level of out-of-frame TCR alpha sharing observed in monozygotic twins.

MiXCR was run by TCRdb on the 5' RACE reads, yielding one entry per CDR3 protein. This table holds nearly 250,000 distinct CDR3 sequences, roughly 7% found once. This clonotype was observed many times. Its antigen is unknown. V lost 7 bases, J lost 2 bases, and 6 bases stayed unmatched. The germline gives CDR1 SQVTM, CDR2 ANQGSEA. The CDR3 loop spans 13 amino acids. Another study also made use of these data, one on yellow fever vaccine responses in identical twins.

The TCR originated in a young woman in good health. The chain joins TRBV29-1 to TRBJ2-7; 9 nucleotides agree with TRBD1. What was sequenced was memory (CD45RO+) T cells sorted from blood. CDR3 sequence (DNA): TGCAGCGCCCGGGGACAGGGCGCCTACGAGCAGTACTTC. The encoded protein is CSARGQGAYEQYF.